This passage covers 2 T cell receptor beta chains from one sample sequenced in a study of blood T cells in healthy people across ages. A second PCR, run for roughly 7 to 11 cycles, used a sample-barcoded 5' primer plus a J-beta primer mix. TCRdb re-analysed the 5' RACE reads in MiXCR, keeping a single row per CDR3 protein. The sample holds roughly 1.4 million distinct CDR3 sequences, roughly 60% seen once. Sequencing was performed on blood. Receptors were obtained from a man aged 18 to 35 in good health.

The chain uses TRBV11-2 and TRBJ2-5, with a weak D call TRBD2 (7 bases). This CDR3 comprises 16 residues. Trimming cost V 5 bases and J 4 bases, with 20 bases left between them. Germline V gene data show CDR1 as SGHAT and CDR2 as FQNNGV. Here the CDR3 reads CASSRGGLVGPETQYF. The CDR3 coding sequence is TGTGCCAGCAGCAGGGGGGGGCTAGTAGGTCCAGAGACCCAGTACTTC.

This clonotype has only a few counts. The J gene is TRBJ1-2, the V gene TRBV13; D gene ambiguous. This CDR3 contains 11 residues. The V end was cut by 3 bases, the J end by 6 bases, with 5 bases between. Germline CDR1 and CDR2: PRHDT and FYEKMQ (reference sequence). CDR3 protein: CASSLGHGYTF. The CDR3 DNA sequence: TGTGCCAGCAGCTTGGGCCATGGCTACACCTTC.